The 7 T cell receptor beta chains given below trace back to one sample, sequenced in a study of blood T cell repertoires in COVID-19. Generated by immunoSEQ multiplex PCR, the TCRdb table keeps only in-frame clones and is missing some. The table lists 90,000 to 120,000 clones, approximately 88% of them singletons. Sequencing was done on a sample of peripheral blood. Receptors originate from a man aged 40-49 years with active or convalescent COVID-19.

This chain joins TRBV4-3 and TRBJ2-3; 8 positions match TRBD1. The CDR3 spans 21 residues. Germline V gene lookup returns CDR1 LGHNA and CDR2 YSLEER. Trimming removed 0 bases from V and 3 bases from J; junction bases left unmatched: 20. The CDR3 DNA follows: TGCGCCAGCAGCCAAGATAGTTGGGACAGGATATTTAGTCGGGTTACAGATACGCAGTATTTT. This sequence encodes CASSQDSWDRIFSRVTDTQYF.

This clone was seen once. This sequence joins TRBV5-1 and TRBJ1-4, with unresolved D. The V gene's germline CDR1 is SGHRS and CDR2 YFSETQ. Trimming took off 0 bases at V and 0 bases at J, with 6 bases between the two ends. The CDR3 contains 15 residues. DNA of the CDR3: TGCGCCAGCAGCTTGGGCCGGGCAACTAATGAAAAACTGTTTTTT. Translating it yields CASSLGRATNEKLFF. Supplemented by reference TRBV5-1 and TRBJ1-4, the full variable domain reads KAGVTQTPRYLIKTRGQQVTLSCSPISGHRSVSWYQQTPGQGLQFLFEYFSETQRNKGNFPGRFSGRQFSNSRSEMNVSTLELGDSALYLCASSLGRATNEKLFFGSGTQLSVL.

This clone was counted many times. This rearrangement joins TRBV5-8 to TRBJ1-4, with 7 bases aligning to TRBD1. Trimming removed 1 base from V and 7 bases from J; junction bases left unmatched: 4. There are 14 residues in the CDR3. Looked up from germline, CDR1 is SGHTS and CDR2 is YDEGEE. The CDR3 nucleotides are TGTGCCAGCAGCTTGAGGGGGCAAGCTGAAAAACTGTTTTTT. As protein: CASSLRGQAEKLFF.

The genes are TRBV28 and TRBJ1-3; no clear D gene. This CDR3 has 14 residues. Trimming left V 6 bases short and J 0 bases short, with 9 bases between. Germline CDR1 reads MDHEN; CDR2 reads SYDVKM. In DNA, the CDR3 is TGTGCCAGCAGAGCTTACAGCTCTGGAAACACCATATATTTT. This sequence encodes CASRAYSSGNTIYF.

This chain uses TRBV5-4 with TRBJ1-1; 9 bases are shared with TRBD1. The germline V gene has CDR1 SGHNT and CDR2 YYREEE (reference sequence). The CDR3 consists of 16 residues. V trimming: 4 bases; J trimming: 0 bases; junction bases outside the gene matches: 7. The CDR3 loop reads CASSRGQGRVNTEAFF. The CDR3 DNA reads TGTGCCAGCAGCAGGGGACAGGGAAGGGTGAACACTGAAGCTTTCTTT. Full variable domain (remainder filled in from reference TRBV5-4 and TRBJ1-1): ETGVTQSPTHLIKTRGQQVTLRCSSQSGHNTVSWYQQALGQGPQFIFQYYREEENGRGNFPPRFSGLQFPNYSSELNVNALELDDSALYLCASSRGQGRVNTEAFFGQGTRLTVV.

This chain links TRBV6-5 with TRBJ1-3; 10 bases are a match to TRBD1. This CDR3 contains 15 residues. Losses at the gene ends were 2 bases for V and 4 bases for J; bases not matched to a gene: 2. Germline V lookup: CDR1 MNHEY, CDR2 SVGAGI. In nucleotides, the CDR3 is TGTGCCAGCAGTTACCGGGACAGGGGAGGAAACACCATATATTTT. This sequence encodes CASSYRDRGGNTIYF.

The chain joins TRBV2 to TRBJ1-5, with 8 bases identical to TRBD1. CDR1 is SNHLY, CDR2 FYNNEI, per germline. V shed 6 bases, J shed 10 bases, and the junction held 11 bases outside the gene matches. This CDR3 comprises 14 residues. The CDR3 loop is CASSPGGLVGPQHF. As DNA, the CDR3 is TGTGCCAGCAGCCCAGGGGGCTTAGTGGGACCCCAGCATTTT.